This T cell receptor (beta chain) is drawn from a study of a mutant IDH1 vaccine in newly diagnosed glioma. In the case of this clone: Its target is not known.

Assay used: immunoSEQ multiplex PCR; TCRdb lists only in-frame clones, some missing. The sample yields 55,000 to 65,000 clones, about 80% seen once. The V segment lost 2 bases and the J segment 1 base; nucleotides outside the gene matches: 7. The germline V gene encodes CDR1 SGHTA and CDR2 FQGNSA. The CDR3 runs to 17 residues. Time point indicated: week 11, during vaccination. Every vaccine dose comprised 300 ug of mutant IDH1 20-mer peptide plus topical imiquimod. The TCR originated in a man in his forties or fifties with glioma. V usage is TRBV7-2 and J usage is TRBJ2-3, with TRBD2 identical over 9 bases. The source was PBMCs, collected from a glioma patient whose treatment included an IDH1 peptide vaccine. CDR3 sequence (DNA): TGTGCCAGCAGCTTACGACGCGGGGGGGCCGGCACAGATACGCAGTATTTT. Encoded protein: CASSLRRGGAGTDTQYF. Together with reference TRBV7-2 and TRBJ2-3, the CDR3 gives the full variable domain: GAGVSQSPSNKVTEKGKDVELRCDPISGHTALYWYRQSLGQGLEFLIYFQGNSAPDKSGLPSDRFSAERTGGSVSTLTIQRTQQEDSAVYLCASSLRRGGAGTDTQYFGPGTRLTVL.